These 14 T cell receptor beta chains were sequenced from one sample in a study of blood T cell repertoires in COVID-19. Sequenced by immunoSEQ multiplex PCR; TCRdb stores in-frame clones only, minus some. The sample includes approximately 92,000 clones, roughly 84% of them seen just once. Sequenced material: peripheral blood. The receptors were sampled from a woman aged 55-75 years in a cohort sampled during active or convalescent COVID-19.

The chain is built from TRBV9 and TRBJ2-3; 9 bases agree with TRBD2. The J segment lost 1 base and the V segment lost 4 bases, leaving 7 bases of the junction unmatched. CDR3 length equals 16 residues. Looked up from germline, CDR1 is SGDLS and CDR2 is YYNGEE. This CDR3 is CASSLRGGGGTDTQYF. The CDR3, as DNA: TGTGCCAGCAGCTTGCGGGGGGGCGGGGGCACAGATACGCAGTATTTT.

The V call is TRBV30, the J call TRBJ1-4, with 8 bases fitting TRBD1. CDR3 length: 13 amino acids. Unmatched junction bases numbered 8, after V lost 6 bases and J lost 8 bases. Per the germline V gene, CDR1 is GTSNPN and CDR2 is SVGIG (reference sequence). For the CDR3, the DNA is TGTGCCTGCCACGGACAGGGTGGGGAAAAACTGTTTTTT. As protein: CACHGQGGEKLFF.

The gene calls are TRBV2 and TRBJ2-7; D is possibly TRBD2 (7 bases). CDR3 size: 15 residues. From germline, CDR1 is SNHLY and CDR2 FYNNEI. V dropped 7 bases and J dropped 2 bases, with 18 bases sitting between them. DNA of the CDR3: TGTGCCAGCACCTCGGGGGGCGGGGTTCCCTACGAGCAGTACTTC. Translated, it gives CASTSGGGVPYEQYF. The full variable domain, its missing parts supplied by reference TRBV2 and TRBJ2-7, is EPEVTQTPSHQVTQMGQEVILRCVPISNHLYFYWYRQILGQKVEFLVSFYNNEISEKSEIFDDQFSVERPDGSNFTLKIRSTKLEDSAMYFCASTSGGGVPYEQYFGPGTRLTVT.

This clone was picked up a small number of times. The CDR3 protein is CASSEYQGPYNEQFF. CDR3 in DNA: TGTGCCAGCAGTGAATATCAGGGCCCCTACAATGAGCAGTTCTTC. The chain uses TRBV25-1 and TRBJ2-1; possibly TRBD1 for D (5 bases). Germline assignment: CDR1 MGHDK and CDR2 SYGVNS. CDR3 length equals 15 residues. Trimming took off 0 bases at V and 2 bases at J, with 8 bases between the two ends.

This chain links TRBV5-1 with TRBJ1-5; D may be TRBD1 (6 bases). The V end lost 4 bases, the J end lost 2 bases, and 10 bases lay between the germline ends. The CDR3 is 14 residues long. Germline lookup yields CDR1 SGHRS and CDR2 YFSETQ. CDR3 nucleotide sequence: TGCGCCAGCAGCCTACAGGGAGGCAATCAGCCCCAGCATTTT. This codes for CASSLQGGNQPQHF.

V and J are TRBV5-1 and TRBJ2-5; 13 bases align to TRBD2. The CDR3 spans 16 residues. J lost 2 bases, V lost 7 bases, and 8 bases had no gene match. Germline V CDR1 and CDR2: SGHRS, YFSETQ. DNA of the CDR3: TGCGCCAGCGACTCCGGGACTAGCGGGGTTCAAGAGACCCAGTACTTC. Protein: CASDSGTSGVQETQYF. The full variable domain, completed using reference TRBV5-1 and TRBJ2-5, is KAGVTQTPRYLIKTRGQQVTLSCSPISGHRSVSWYQQTPGQGLQFLFEYFSETQRNKGNFPGRFSGRQFSNSRSEMNVSTLELGDSALYLCASDSGTSGVQETQYFGPGTRLLVL.

This chain connects TRBV18 to TRBJ1-2; no reliable D call. V lost 2 bases to trimming and J lost 6 bases, with 10 bases between them. Germline-derived CDR1 and CDR2 are KGHSH and LQKENI. The CDR3 has 13 amino acids. CDR3 sequence reads: CASSPGQEDGYTF. The CDR3 DNA is TGTGCCAGCTCACCAGGGCAGGAAGATGGCTACACCTTC.

This clone was seen only a few times. The chain links TRBV19 to TRBJ1-2; TRBD1 might be the D (6 bases). V lost 2 bases and J 7 bases, leaving 11 bases between the germline ends. This CDR3 spans 13 amino acids. Germline values: CDR1 LNHDA, CDR2 SQIVND (reference sequence). The CDR3 is CASSIQGLSGYTF. DNA for the CDR3: TGTGCCAGTAGTATACAGGGGCTCAGTGGCTACACCTTC.

The chain carries TRBV19 and TRBJ1-1; tentatively, D is TRBD1 (6 bases). The CDR3 runs to 14 residues. The V gene's germline CDR1 is LNHDA and CDR2 SQIVND (reference sequence). Trimming took off 6 bases at V and 5 bases at J, with 16 bases between the two ends. Here the CDR3 reads CASRSQGQGTEAFF. As DNA, the CDR3 is TGTGCCAGTAGATCCCAGGGGCAGGGGACTGAAGCTTTCTTT.

V and J are TRBV18 and TRBJ2-2; TRBD2 matches 10 bases. V trimming: 3 bases; J trimming: 0 bases; junction bases outside the gene matches: 1. Germline assignment: CDR1 KGHSH and CDR2 LQKENI. The length of the CDR3 is 16 residues. Here the CDR3 reads CASSPTSGTNTGELFF. The DNA of the CDR3 is TGTGCCAGCTCACCCACTAGCGGGACGAACACCGGGGAGCTGTTTTTT.

The J gene is TRBJ2-3, the V gene TRBV12-3 or TRBV12-4; no clear D gene. This CDR3 is built from 12 residues. Trimming removed 0 bases from V and 14 bases from J, with 12 bases in between. The CDR3 sequence is CASSLAVPPGYF. The DNA of the CDR3 is TGTGCCAGCAGTTTAGCCGTTCCTCCGGGGTATTTT.

The rearrangement joins TRBV19 to TRBJ1-5; D is unresolved. Germline V CDR1 and CDR2: LNHDA, SQIVND (reference sequence). The CDR3 totals 14 residues. V was clipped by 4 bases and J by 6 bases, with 13 bases between them. In nucleotides, the CDR3 is TGTGCCAGTAGTAAGGCCGGGTCGAGTCAGCCCCAGCATTTT. Protein product: CASSKAGSSQPQHF.

The genes are TRBV2 and TRBJ1-5; unclear D gene. The CDR3 runs 15 residues. Germline values: CDR1 SNHLY, CDR2 FYNNEI. Trimming took off 1 base at V and 1 base at J, with 8 bases between the two ends. CDR3 protein: CASSEGAPSNQPQHF. The CDR3 DNA reads as TGTGCCAGCAGTGAAGGGGCGCCGAGCAATCAGCCCCAGCATTTT.

This clone was counted a few times. This chain links TRBV5-4 with TRBJ2-7, with TRBD2 matching 16 bases. From germline, CDR1 is SGHNT and CDR2 YYREEE (reference sequence). V trimming: 4 bases; J trimming: 2 bases; junction bases outside the gene matches: 3. This CDR3 contains 16 residues. The CDR3 region has the DNA TGTGCCAGCAGCCCCGGGACTAGCGGGGGGGCCTACGAGCAGTACTTC. The encoded protein is CASSPGTSGGAYEQYF.